The clone carrying this T cell receptor beta chain was detected only once. This sample is part of a study of sequential checkpoint blockade in melanoma. Study in general: Each arm's sequence ended with maintenance nivolumab.

The sample's treatment: randomized to nivolumab then ipilimumab (arm A) or the reverse (arm B). DNA-damaging chemotherapy had not been given to any patient beforehand. PBMC sorting kept live CD3+CD8+ cells without CD19 or CD56. The repertoire was sequenced with immunoSEQ multiplex PCR; TCRdb's copy has only in-frame clones and lacks some. The sample has approximately 21,000 clones, roughly four fifths seen once. The sequencing used CD8+ T cells sorted from blood (inferred from file names), collected from a patient given nivolumab and ipilimumab in sequence. The sequence was obtained from a human donor with melanoma.

CDR3 bases: TGCAGTGTACTGGGAGACACCTTC. Translation gives CSVLGDTF. The V call is TRBV29-1, the J call TRBJ1-2; no definite D call. CDR1 and CDR2 (germline): SQVTM, ANQGSEA. The CDR3 extends over 8 amino acids.